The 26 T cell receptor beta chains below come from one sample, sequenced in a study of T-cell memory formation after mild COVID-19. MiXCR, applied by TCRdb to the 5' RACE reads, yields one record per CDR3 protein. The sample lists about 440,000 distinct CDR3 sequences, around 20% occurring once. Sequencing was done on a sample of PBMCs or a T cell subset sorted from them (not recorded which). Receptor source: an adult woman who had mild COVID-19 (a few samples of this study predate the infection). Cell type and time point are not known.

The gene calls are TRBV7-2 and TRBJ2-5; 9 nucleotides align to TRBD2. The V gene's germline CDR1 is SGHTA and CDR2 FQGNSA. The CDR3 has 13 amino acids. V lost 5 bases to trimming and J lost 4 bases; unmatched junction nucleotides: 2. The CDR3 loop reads CASSGRGGETQYF. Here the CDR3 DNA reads TGTGCCAGCAGCGGGCGGGGGGGAGAGACCCAGTACTTC.

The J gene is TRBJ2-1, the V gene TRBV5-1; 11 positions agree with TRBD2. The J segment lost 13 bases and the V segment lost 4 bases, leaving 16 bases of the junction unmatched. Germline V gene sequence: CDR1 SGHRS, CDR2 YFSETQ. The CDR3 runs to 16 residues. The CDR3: CASSSWVEGLAESQFF. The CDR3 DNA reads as TGCGCCAGCAGCAGTTGGGTGGAGGGACTAGCGGAATCCCAGTTCTTC. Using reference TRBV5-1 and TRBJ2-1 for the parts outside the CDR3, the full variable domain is KAGVTQTPRYLIKTRGQQVTLSCSPISGHRSVSWYQQTPGQGLQFLFEYFSETQRNKGNFPGRFSGRQFSNSRSEMNVSTLELGDSALYLCASSSWVEGLAESQFFGPGTRLTVL.

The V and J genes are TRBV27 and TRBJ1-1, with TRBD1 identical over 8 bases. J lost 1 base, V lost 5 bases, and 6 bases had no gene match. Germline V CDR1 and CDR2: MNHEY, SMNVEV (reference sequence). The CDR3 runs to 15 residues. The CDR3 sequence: CASSLGQGPNTEAFF. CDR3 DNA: TGTGCCAGCAGTCTCGGACAGGGCCCGAACACTGAAGCTTTCTTT.

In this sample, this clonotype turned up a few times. The CDR3 DNA sequence: TGTGCCACCAGTGATTTGCCTAGCGGGGGTAGCTATGAGCAGTTCTTC. This codes for CATSDLPSGGSYEQFF. This rearrangement joins TRBV24-1 to TRBJ2-1; 10 bases match TRBD2. This CDR3 region has 16 residues. V dropped 0 bases and J dropped 8; count of bases not matched to a gene: 6. Germline V gene lookup returns CDR1 KGHDR and CDR2 SFDVKD.

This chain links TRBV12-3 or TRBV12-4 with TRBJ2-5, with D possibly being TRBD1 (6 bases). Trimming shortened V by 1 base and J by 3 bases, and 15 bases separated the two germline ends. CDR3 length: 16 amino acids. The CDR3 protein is CASSLGFWTAEETQYF. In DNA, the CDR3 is TGTGCCAGCAGTTTAGGTTTCTGGACAGCCGAAGAGACCCAGTACTTC.

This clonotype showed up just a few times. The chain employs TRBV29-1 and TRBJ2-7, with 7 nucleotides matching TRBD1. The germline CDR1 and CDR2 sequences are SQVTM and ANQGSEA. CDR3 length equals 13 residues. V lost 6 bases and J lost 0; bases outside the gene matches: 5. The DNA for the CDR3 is TGCAGCGTGTTGGGACAGACCTCCTACGAGCAGTACTTC. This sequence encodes CSVLGQTSYEQYF.

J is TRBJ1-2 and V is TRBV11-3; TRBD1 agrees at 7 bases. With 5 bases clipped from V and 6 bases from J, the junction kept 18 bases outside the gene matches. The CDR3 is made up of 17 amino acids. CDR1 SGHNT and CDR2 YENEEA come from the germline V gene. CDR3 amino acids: CASSPYAPRQGMDGYTF. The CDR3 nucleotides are TGTGCCAGCAGCCCCTATGCCCCCAGACAGGGTATGGATGGCTACACCTTC.

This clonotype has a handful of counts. CDR3: CASSEPTSGGGYEQFF. CDR3 nucleotide sequence: TGTGCCAGCAGCGAGCCTACTAGCGGGGGGGGCTATGAGCAGTTCTTC. The rearrangement joins TRBV9 to TRBJ2-1; 13 bases fit TRBD2. The CDR3 runs 16 residues. Germline V gene lookup returns CDR1 SGDLS and CDR2 YYNGEE. V trimming: 3 bases; J trimming: 8 bases; junction bases outside the gene matches: 8.

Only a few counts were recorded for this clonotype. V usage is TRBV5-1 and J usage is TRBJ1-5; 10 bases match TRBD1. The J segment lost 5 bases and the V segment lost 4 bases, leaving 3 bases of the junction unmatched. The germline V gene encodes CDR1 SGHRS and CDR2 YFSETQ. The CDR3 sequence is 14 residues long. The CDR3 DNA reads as TGCGCCAGCAGCCCGACAGGGGGCTATCAGCCCCAGCATTTT. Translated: CASSPTGGYQPQHF.

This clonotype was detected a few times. The CDR3, as DNA: TGCAGTGCTAGAGCCAGCTATGGCTATGGCTACACCTTC. This sequence encodes CSARASYGYGYTF. The chain joins TRBV20-1 to TRBJ1-2; no reliable D call. Trimming shortened V by 1 base and J by 4 bases, and 10 bases separated the two germline ends. Looked up from germline, CDR1 is DFQATT and CDR2 is SNEGSKA (reference sequence). This CDR3 is 13 amino acids long.

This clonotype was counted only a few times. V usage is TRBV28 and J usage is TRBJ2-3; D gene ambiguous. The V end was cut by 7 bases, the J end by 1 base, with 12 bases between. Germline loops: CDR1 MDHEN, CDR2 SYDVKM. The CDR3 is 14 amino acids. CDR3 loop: CASTTRLGTDTQYF. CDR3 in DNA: TGTGCCAGCACCACCCGGTTGGGCACAGATACGCAGTATTTT.

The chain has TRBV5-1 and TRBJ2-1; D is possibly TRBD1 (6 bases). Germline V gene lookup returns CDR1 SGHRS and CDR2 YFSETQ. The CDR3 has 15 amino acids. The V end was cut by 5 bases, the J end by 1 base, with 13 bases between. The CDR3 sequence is CASRLLDRSYNEQFF. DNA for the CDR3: TGCGCCAGCAGGCTTCTAGACAGGTCCTACAATGAGCAGTTCTTC.

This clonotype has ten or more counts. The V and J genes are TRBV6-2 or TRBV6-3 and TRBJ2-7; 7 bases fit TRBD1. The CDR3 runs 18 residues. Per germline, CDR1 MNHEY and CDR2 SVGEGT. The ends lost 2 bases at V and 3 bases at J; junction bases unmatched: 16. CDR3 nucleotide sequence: TGTGCCAGCAGTTACAAGAGACAAGGGGGCTCCCCCTACTACGAGCAGTACTTC. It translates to CASSYKRQGGSPYYEQYF.

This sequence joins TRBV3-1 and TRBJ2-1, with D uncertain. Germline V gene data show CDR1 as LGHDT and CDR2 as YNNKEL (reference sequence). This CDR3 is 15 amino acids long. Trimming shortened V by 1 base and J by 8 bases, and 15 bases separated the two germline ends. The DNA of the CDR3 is TGTGCCAGCAGCCAAGGCGGCGTAGTGTGGGATGAGCAGTTCTTC. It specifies CASSQGGVVWDEQFF.

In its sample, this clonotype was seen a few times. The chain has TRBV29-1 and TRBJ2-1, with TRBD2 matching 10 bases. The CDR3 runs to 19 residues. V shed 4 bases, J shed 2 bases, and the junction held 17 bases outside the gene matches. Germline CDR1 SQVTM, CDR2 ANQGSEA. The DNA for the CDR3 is TGCAGCGTTGGAGAGCTAGCGGGAGCCATCGTAGCCACCTACAATGAGCAGTTCTTC. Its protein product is CSVGELAGAIVATYNEQFF.

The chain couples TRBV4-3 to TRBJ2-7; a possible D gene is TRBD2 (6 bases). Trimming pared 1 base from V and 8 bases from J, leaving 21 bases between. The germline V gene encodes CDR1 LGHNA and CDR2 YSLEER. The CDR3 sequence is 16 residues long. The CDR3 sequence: CASSQGMVAALSKQYF. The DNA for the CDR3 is TGCGCCAGCAGCCAAGGGATGGTAGCGGCGTTATCCAAGCAGTACTTC.

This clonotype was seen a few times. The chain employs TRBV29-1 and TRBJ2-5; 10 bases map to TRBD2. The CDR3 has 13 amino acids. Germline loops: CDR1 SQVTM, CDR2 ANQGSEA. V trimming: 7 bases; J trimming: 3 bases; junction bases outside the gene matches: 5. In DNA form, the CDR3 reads TGCAGCGGGTCTAGCGGGAGTGAAGAGACCCAGTACTTC. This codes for CSGSSGSEETQYF.

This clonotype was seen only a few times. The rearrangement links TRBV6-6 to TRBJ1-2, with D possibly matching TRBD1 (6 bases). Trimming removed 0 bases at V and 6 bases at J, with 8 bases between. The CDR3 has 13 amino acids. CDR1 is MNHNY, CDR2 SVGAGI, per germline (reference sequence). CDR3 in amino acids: CASSYSGGDGYTF. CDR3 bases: TGTGCCAGCAGTTACTCGGGGGGCGATGGCTACACCTTC.

CDR3 residues: CASSVPGQGVSSTDTQYF. DNA of the CDR3: TGTGCCAGCAGCGTACCGGGACAGGGGGTTTCTAGCACAGATACGCAGTATTTT. This sequence joins TRBV7-6 and TRBJ2-3, with TRBD1 matching 11 bases. This CDR3 comprises 18 residues. CDR1 is SGHVS, CDR2 FNYEAQ, per germline. Trimming cost V 5 bases and J 0 bases; bases outside gene matches: 10.

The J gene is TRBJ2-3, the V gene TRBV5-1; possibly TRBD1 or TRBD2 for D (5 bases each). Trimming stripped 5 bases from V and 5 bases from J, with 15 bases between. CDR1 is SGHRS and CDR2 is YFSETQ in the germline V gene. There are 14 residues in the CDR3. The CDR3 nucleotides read TGCGCCAGCAGTTCGGGACCCACGGGAGATACGCAGTATTTT. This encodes CASSSGPTGDTQYF.

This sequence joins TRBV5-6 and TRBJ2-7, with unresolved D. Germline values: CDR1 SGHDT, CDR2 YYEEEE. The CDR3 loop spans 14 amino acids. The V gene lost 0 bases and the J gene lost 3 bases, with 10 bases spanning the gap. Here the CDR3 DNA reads TGTGCCAGCAGCTTGGGCAGACAAGACTACGAGCAGTACTTC. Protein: CASSLGRQDYEQYF.

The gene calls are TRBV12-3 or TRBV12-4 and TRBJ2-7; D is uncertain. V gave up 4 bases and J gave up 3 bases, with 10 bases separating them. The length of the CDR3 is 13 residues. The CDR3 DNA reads TGTGCCAGCAGTTATGGCCCCTTCTACGAGCAGTACTTC. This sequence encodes CASSYGPFYEQYF.

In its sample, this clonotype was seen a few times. This CDR3 is CASSSYAQGRAFF. DNA of the CDR3: TGCGCCAGCAGCTCTTATGCCCAGGGACGAGCTTTCTTT. The rearrangement links TRBV5-1 to TRBJ1-1, with D tentatively TRBD1 (5 bases). V was clipped by 3 bases and J by 10 bases, with 16 bases between them. The CDR3 extends over 13 amino acids. Germline lookup yields CDR1 SGHRS and CDR2 YFSETQ.

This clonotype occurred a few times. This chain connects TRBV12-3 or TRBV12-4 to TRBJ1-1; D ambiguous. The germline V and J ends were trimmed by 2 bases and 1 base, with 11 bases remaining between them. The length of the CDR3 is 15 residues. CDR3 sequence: CASSLIPGWNTEAFF. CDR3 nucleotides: TGTGCCAGCAGTTTAATCCCAGGCTGGAACACTGAAGCTTTCTTT.

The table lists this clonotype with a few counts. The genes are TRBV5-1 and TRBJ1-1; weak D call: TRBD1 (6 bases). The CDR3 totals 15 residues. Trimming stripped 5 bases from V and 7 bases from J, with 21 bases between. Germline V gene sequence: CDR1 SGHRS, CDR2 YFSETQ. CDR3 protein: CASSSGTLGRDEAFF. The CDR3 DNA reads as TGCGCCAGCAGTTCCGGGACACTTGGGCGAGATGAAGCTTTCTTT.

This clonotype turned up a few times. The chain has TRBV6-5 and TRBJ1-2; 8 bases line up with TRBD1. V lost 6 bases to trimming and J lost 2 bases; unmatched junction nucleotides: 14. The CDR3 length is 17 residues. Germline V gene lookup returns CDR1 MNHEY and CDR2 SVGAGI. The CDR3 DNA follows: TGTGCCAGCAGCCCCGACAGGGGATTTAAGAGGAACTATGGCTACACCTTC. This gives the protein CASSPDRGFKRNYGYTF.